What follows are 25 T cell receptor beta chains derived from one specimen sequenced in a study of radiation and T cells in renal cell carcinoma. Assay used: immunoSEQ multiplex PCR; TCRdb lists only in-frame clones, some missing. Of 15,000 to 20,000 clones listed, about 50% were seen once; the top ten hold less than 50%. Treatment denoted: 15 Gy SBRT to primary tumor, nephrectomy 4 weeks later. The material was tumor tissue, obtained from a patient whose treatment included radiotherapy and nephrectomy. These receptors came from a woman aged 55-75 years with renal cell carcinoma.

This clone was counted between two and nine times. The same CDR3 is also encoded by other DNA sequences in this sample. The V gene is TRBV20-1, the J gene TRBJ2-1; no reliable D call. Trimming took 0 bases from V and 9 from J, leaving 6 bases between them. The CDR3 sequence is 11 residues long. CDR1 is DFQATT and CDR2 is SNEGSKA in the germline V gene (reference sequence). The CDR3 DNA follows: TGCAGTGCTAGAGAGGGGATTGAGCAGTTCTTC. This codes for CSAREGIEQFF.

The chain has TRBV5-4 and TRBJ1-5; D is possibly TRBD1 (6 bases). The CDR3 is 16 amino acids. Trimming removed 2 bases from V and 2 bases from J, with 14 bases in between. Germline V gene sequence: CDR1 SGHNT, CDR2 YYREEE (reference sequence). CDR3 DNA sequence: TGTGCCAGCAGCTTTCAGGGGCCTTGGGGCAATCAGCCCCAGCATTTT. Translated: CASSFQGPWGNQPQHF. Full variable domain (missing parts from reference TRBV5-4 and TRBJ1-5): ETGVTQSPTHLIKTRGQQVTLRCSSQSGHNTVSWYQQALGQGPQFIFQYYREEENGRGNFPPRFSGLQFPNYSSELNVNALELDDSALYLCASSFQGPWGNQPQHFGDGTRLSIL.

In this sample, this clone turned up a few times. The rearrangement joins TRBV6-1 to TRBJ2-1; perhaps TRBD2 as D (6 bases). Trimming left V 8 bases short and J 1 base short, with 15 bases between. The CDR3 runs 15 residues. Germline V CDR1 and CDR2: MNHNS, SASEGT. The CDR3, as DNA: TGTGCCAGCCGGGCAGGAGGGGATTCCTACAATGAGCAGTTCTTC. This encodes CASRAGGDSYNEQFF.

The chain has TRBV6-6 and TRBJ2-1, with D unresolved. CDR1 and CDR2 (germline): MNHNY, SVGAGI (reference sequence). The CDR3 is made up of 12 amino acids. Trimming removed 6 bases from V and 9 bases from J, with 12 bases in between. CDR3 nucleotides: TGTGCCAGCAGCTCCGTCTCGGTTGAGCAGTTCTTC. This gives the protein CASSSVSVEQFF.

The CDR3 is CAISEFSVGGEQYF. CDR3 in DNA: TGTGCCATCAGTGAGTTCTCCGTCGGGGGCGAGCAGTACTTC. The V call is TRBV10-3, the J call TRBJ2-7, with D possibly being TRBD2 (6 bases). CDR1 and CDR2 (germline): ENHRY, SYGVKD. V was trimmed by 1 base and J by 6 bases, leaving 13 bases between them. This CDR3 is 14 amino acids long.

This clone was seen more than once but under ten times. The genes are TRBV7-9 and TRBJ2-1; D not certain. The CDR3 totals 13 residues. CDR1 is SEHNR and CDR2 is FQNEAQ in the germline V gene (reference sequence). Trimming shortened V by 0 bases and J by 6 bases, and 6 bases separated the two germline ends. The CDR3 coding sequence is TGTGCCAGCAGCTTAGCTGCTAGCAATGAGCAGTTCTTC. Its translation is CASSLAASNEQFF. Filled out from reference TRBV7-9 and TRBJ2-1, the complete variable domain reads DTGVSQNPRHKITKRGQNVTFRCDPISEHNRLYWYRQTLGQGPEFLTYFQNEAQLEKSRLLSDRFSAERPKGSFSTLEIQRTEQGDSAMYLCASSLAASNEQFFGPGTRLTVL.

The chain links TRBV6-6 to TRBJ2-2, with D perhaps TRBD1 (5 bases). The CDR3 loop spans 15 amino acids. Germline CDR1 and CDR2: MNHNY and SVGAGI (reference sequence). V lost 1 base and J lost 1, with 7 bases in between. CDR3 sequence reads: CASSYWQGNTGELFF. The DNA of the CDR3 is TGTGCCAGCAGTTACTGGCAGGGGAACACCGGGGAGCTGTTTTTT.

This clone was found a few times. DNA of the CDR3: TGTGCCAGCAGTCCCCAGGGCGCTGAAGCTTTCTTT. The encoded protein is CASSPQGAEAFF. V is TRBV6-5 and J is TRBJ1-1; the D gene is possibly TRBD1 (5 bases). Trimming pared 5 bases from V and 6 bases from J, leaving 10 bases between. Looked up from germline, CDR1 is MNHEY and CDR2 is SVGAGI. The CDR3 contains 12 residues.

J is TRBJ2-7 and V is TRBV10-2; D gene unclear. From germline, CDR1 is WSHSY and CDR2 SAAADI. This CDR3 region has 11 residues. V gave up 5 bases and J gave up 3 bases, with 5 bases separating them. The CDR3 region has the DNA TGCGCCAGCAGTACCAACTACGAGCAGTACTTC. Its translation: CASSTNYEQYF.

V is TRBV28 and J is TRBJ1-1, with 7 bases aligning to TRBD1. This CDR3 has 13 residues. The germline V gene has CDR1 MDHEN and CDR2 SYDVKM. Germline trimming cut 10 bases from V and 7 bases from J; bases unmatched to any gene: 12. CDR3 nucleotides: TGTGCCACCATTGACAGGGTTCGTGGTGAAGCTTTCTTT. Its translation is CATIDRVRGEAFF.

Here the CDR3 reads CASGTGTGGYTF. The CDR3 DNA is TGTGCCAGCGGAACCGGTACGGGTGGCTACACCTTC. V gene TRBV27 combines with J gene TRBJ1-2; D call uncertain. Trimming shortened V by 8 bases and J by 7 bases, and 14 bases separated the two germline ends. The length of the CDR3 is 12 residues. Germline V gene data show CDR1 as MNHEY and CDR2 as SMNVEV (reference sequence).

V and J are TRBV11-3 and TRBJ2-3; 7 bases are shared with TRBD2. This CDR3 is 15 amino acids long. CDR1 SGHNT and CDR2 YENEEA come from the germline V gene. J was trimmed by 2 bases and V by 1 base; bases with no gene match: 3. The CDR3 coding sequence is TGTGCCAGCAGCTTAGGGACTAGTGTCACAGATACGCAGTATTTT. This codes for CASSLGTSVTDTQYF.

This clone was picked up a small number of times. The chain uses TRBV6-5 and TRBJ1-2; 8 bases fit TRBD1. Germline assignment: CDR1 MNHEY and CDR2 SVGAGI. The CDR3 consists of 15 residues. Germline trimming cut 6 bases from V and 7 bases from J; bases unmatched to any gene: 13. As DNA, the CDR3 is TGTGCCAGCAGGATAGACAGGGGAGATTCGGGTGGCTACACCTTC. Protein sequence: CASRIDRGDSGGYTF.

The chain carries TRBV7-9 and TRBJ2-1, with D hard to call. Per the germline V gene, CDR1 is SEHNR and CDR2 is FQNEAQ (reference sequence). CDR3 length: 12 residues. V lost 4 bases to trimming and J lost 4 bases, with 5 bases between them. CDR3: CASSSGYNEQFF. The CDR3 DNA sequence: TGTGCCAGCAGCTCGGGTTACAATGAGCAGTTCTTC.

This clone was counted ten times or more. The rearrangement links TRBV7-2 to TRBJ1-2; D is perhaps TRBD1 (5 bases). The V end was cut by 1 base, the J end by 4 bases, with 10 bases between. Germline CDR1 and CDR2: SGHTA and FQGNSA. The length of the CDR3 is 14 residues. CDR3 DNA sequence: TGTGCCAGCAGCTTAGTACAGGCGGGCTATGGCTACACCTTC. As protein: CASSLVQAGYGYTF.

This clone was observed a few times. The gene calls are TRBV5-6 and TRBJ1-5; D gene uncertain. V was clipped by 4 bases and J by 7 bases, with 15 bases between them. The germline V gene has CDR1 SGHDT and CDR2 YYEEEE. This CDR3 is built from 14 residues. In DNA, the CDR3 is TGTGCCAGCAGCGCGGAGGGCCGGTCCCAGCCCCAGCATTTT. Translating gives CASSAEGRSQPQHF.

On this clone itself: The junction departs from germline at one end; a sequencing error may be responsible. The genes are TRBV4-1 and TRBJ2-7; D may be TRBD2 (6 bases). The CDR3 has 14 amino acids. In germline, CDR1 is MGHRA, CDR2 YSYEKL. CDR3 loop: CASSLGGERDEQYF. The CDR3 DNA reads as TGTGCCAGCAGTCTGGGGGGAGAGAGGGACGAGCAGTACTTC.

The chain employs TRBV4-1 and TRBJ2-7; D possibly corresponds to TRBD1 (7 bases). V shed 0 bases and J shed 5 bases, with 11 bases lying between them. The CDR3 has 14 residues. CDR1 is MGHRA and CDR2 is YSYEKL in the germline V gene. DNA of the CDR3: TGCGCCAGCAGCCAAGATCAGGGGGGCAACGAGCAGTACTTC. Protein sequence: CASSQDQGGNEQYF.

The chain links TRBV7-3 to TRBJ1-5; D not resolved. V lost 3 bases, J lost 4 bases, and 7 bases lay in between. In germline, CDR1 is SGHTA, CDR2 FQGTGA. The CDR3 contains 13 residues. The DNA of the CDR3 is TGTGCCAGCAGCTTTGGAGTGAATCAGCCCCAGCATTTT. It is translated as CASSFGVNQPQHF.

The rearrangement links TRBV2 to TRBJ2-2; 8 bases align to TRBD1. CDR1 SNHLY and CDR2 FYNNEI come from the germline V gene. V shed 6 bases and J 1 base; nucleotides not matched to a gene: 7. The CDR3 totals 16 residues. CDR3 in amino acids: CASSVQGVKNTGELFF. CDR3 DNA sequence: TGTGCCAGCAGCGTACAGGGGGTGAAGAACACCGGGGAGCTGTTTTTT.

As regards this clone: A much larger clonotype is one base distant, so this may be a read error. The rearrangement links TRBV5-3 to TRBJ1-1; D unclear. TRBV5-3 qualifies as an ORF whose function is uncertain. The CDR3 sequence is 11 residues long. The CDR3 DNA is TGTGCCAGCAGCTTGAACACTGAAGCTTTCTTT. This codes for CASSLNTEAFF.

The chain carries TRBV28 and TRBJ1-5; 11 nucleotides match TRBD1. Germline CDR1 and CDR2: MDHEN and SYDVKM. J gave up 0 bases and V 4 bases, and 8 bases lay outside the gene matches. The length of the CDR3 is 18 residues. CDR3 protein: CASSSPGTGGLSNQPQHF. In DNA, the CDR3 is TGTGCCAGCAGTTCACCCGGGACAGGGGGACTTAGCAATCAGCCCCAGCATTTT.

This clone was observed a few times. DNA of the CDR3: TGTGCCAGCAGCCCATCAGATCACTATGGCTACACCTTC. It encodes CASSPSDHYGYTF. The chain uses TRBV5-8 and TRBJ1-2, with D hard to call. The CDR3 is 13 residues long. Trimming took 4 bases from V and 3 from J, leaving 10 bases between them. Germline CDR1 and CDR2: SGHTS and YDEGEE.

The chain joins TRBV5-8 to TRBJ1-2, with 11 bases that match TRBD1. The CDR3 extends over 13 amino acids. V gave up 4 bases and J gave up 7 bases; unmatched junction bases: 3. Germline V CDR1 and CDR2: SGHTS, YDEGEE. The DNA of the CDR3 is TGTGCCAGCAGCCCGGGACAGGGGGGTGGCTACACCTTC. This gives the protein CASSPGQGGGYTF.

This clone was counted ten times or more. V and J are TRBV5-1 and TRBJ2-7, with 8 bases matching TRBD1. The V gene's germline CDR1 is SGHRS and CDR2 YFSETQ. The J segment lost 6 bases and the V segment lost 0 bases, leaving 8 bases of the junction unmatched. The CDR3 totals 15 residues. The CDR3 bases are TGCGCCAGCAGCTTGGCAGGGGGCATGATGGTCGAGCAGTACTTC. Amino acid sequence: CASSLAGGMMVEQYF.